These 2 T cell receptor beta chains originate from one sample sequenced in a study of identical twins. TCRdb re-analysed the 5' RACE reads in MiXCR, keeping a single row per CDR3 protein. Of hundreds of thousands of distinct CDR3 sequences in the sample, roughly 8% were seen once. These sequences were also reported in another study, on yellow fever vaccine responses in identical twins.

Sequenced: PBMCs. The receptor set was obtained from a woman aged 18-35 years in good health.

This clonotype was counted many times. The chain's CDR3 is CASSLYRAGEQYF. In DNA, the CDR3 is TGTGCCAGCAGTTTATACAGGGCTGGTGAGCAGTACTTC. The chain carries TRBV27 and TRBJ2-7; D possibly corresponds to TRBD1 (6 bases). The CDR3 consists of 13 residues. The V end lost 1 base, the J end lost 7 bases, and 11 bases lay between the germline ends. Germline loops: CDR1 MNHEY, CDR2 SMNVEV (reference sequence).

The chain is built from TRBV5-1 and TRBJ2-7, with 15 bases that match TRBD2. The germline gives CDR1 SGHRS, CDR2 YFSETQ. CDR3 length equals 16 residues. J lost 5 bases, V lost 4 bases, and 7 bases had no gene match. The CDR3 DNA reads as TGCGCCAGCAGCAACGGACTAGCGGGGGGGCCCGACGAGCAGTACTTC. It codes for CASSNGLAGGPDEQYF.